Listed here are 23 T cell receptor beta chains from one sample, sequenced in a study of cytomegalovirus exposure and HLA in healthy donors. PCR amplification relied on 60 Vbeta primers (plus 13 Jbeta primers). Sequencing used immunoSEQ multiplex PCR; TCRdb keeps in-frame clones, though not all of them. The sample lists approximately 110,000 clones, 70% to 85% seen once, with 4% to 5% in the top ten. Sequencing was done on a sample of PBMCs. The receptors were gathered from a woman in her thirties or forties in good health and CMV-seropositive.

The rearrangement uses TRBV29-1 and TRBJ1-1; perhaps TRBD1 as D (6 bases). Between the trimmed V and J ends, which lost 5 bases and 0 bases, there was a span of 7 bases. Germline V gives CDR1 SQVTM, CDR2 ANQGSEA. CDR3 length: 12 residues. The CDR3 DNA reads TGCAGCGTTAGGGGGTTGAACACTGAAGCTTTCTTT. It codes for CSVRGLNTEAFF.

As to this clone: The sample holds other DNA sequences that translate to the same CDR3. The V and J genes are TRBV5-1 and TRBJ2-7; 8 nucleotides agree with TRBD2. This CDR3 is built from 14 residues. Trimming removed 1 base from V and 1 base from J; junction bases left unmatched: 1. Germline lookup yields CDR1 SGHRS and CDR2 YFSETQ. CDR3 DNA: TGCGCCAGCAGCTTGACTAGCGGTTCCTACGAGCAGTACTTC. This translates into CASSLTSGSYEQYF.

The rearrangement links TRBV7-3 to TRBJ2-1; the D gene is possibly TRBD2 (6 bases). V was clipped by 2 bases and J by 1 base, with 12 bases between them. The CDR3 loop spans 16 amino acids. The V gene's germline CDR1 is SGHTA and CDR2 FQGTGA. In DNA, the CDR3 is TGTGCCAGCAGCTTATCTCCGACTAGGTCCTACAATGAGCAGTTCTTC. Translated: CASSLSPTRSYNEQFF.

The chain recombines TRBV5-1 with TRBJ2-3; 8 bases agree with TRBD1. The length of the CDR3 is 15 residues. The junction had 4 bases not matched to a gene; V was cut back by 4 bases and J by 0 bases. Per germline, CDR1 SGHRS and CDR2 YFSETQ. CDR3 region: CASSPWTGSTDTQYF. The CDR3 DNA reads as TGCGCCAGCAGCCCCTGGACAGGGAGCACAGATACGCAGTATTTT.

CDR3 residues: CASSYEPERGRELFF. For the CDR3, the DNA is TGTGCCAGCAGTTACGAACCCGAACGGGGTCGGGAACTGTTTTTT. The V gene is TRBV6-6, the J gene TRBJ1-4; D gene uncertain. The germline V and J ends were trimmed by 2 bases and 12 bases, with 19 bases remaining between them. The germline gives CDR1 MNHNY, CDR2 SVGAGI (reference sequence). The CDR3 is 15 residues long.

This clone has only a few counts. Other nucleotide sequences in the sample specify the same CDR3. The chain is built from TRBV6-5 and TRBJ2-3; D gene uncertain. Germline values: CDR1 MNHEY, CDR2 SVGAGI. V gave up 5 bases and J gave up 1 base, with 7 bases separating them. This CDR3 has 13 amino acids. The CDR3 bases are TGTGCCAGCAGTCCTCCCGGCACAGATACGCAGTATTTT. Residues: CASSPPGTDTQYF.

Of note for this clone: It is likely a read error, because the conserved phenylalanine at the end of the CDR3 is missing. No DNA is shown, since the ends of the CDR3 on it are uncertain; the CDR3 is the one TCRdb lists. This chain links TRBV6-5 with TRBJ2-7; the D call TRBD1 from the table was never checked on the DNA. Germline V lookup: CDR1 MNHEY, CDR2 SVGAGI. The CDR3 sequence runs 9 residues, both termini included. The CDR3 loop reads CASSYMTGP.

The genes are TRBV18 and TRBJ2-5, with D maybe TRBD1 (5 bases). Germline CDR1 KGHSH, CDR2 LQKENI. CDR3 length: 13 amino acids. V was trimmed by 3 bases and J by 3 bases, leaving 8 bases between them. CDR3: CASSPGLKETQYF. Here the CDR3 DNA reads TGTGCCAGCTCACCGGGGCTAAAAGAGACCCAGTACTTC.

The chain links TRBV6-1 to TRBJ1-4; D remains ambiguous. V lost 0 bases, J lost 0 bases, and 14 bases lay in between. This CDR3 contains 18 residues. The germline gives CDR1 MNHNS, CDR2 SASEGT. CDR3 DNA: TGTGCCAGCAGTGAAGCAATCGCGGGGAGCTCAACTAATGAAAAACTGTTTTTT. It encodes CASSEAIAGSSTNEKLFF.

This chain joins TRBV15 and TRBJ2-3; possibly TRBD2 for D (6 bases). This CDR3 contains 13 residues. The germline gives CDR1 LNHNV, CDR2 YYDKDF (reference sequence). Trimming cost V 3 bases and J 2 bases, with 6 bases left between them. CDR3 coding DNA: TGTGCCACCAGCAGGGACTACACAGATACGCAGTATTTT. Translating gives CATSRDYTDTQYF.

As for this clone: At one end the junction does not follow the germline gene, possibly because of a read error. The chain links TRBV6-5 to TRBJ2-1, with 12 nucleotides matching TRBD2. Germline CDR1 is MNHEY and CDR2 is SVGAGI. The CDR3 totals 16 residues. CDR3 in DNA: TGTGCCGGCAGTTACTCCCCTAGCGGGGGGGCCAATGAGCAGTTCTTC. This encodes CAGSYSPSGGANEQFF.

This sequence joins TRBV6-5 and TRBJ1-2, with TRBD1 as a possible D gene (5 bases). CDR1 and CDR2 from the germline V gene are MNHEY and SVGAGI. V lost 7 bases and J lost 7, with 22 bases in between. The length of the CDR3 is 15 residues. Written as DNA, the CDR3 is TGTGCCAGCACCGAAGCACTGGGGCAGGTGGTTGGCTACACCTTC. Its translation: CASTEALGQVVGYTF.

This chain uses TRBV7-3 with TRBJ1-1; possible D gene TRBD1, 6 bases. Trimming removed 0 bases at V and 1 base at J, with 9 bases between. Germline CDR1 and CDR2: SGHTA and FQGTGA. This CDR3 contains 15 residues. This chain's CDR3 is CASSLTGGANTEAFF. The CDR3 nucleotides are TGTGCCAGCAGCTTAACGGGGGGGGCGAACACTGAAGCTTTCTTT. Complete variable domain (other parts from reference TRBV7-3 and TRBJ1-1): GAGVSQTPSNKVTEKGKYVELRCDPISGHTALYWYRQSLGQGPEFLIYFQGTGAADDSGLPNDRFFAVRPEGSVSTLKIQRTERGDSAVYLCASSLTGGANTEAFFGQGTRLTVV.

The chain employs TRBV30 and TRBJ1-2; no definite D call. The V and J ends lost 2 bases and 5 bases respectively, with 12 bases between them. The CDR3 extends over 13 amino acids. The germline V gene encodes CDR1 GTSNPN and CDR2 SVGIG (reference sequence). The CDR3 reads CAWSTRILYGYTF. In DNA, the CDR3 is TGTGCCTGGAGTACGAGGATCTTATATGGCTACACCTTC.

This clone was seen just once. The chain combines TRBV11-3 with TRBJ1-2; the match to TRBD1 covers 7 bases. Unmatched junction bases numbered 4, after V lost 5 bases and J lost 4 bases. Germline-derived CDR1 and CDR2 are SGHNT and YENEEA. The CDR3 extends over 13 amino acids. For the CDR3, the DNA is TGTGCCAGCAGCCTCCGGACAGGCTATGGCTACACCTTC. Its translation: CASSLRTGYGYTF. Drawing the rest from reference TRBV11-3 and TRBJ1-2, the complete variable domain is EAGVVQSPRYKIIEKKQPVAFWCNPISGHNTLYWYLQNLGQGPELLIRYENEEAVDDSQLPKDRFSAERLKGVDSTLKIQPAELGDSAVYLCASSLRTGYGYTFGSGTRLTVV.

J is TRBJ2-1 and V is TRBV4-1; TRBD2 agrees at 9 bases. The CDR3 extends over 19 amino acids. Per germline, CDR1 MGHRA and CDR2 YSYEKL. The J segment lost 6 bases and the V segment lost 0 bases, leaving 15 bases of the junction unmatched. CDR3 residues: CASSQDRYLAGARSNEQFF. The CDR3 DNA reads TGCGCCAGCAGCCAAGATCGGTATTTAGCGGGAGCCCGGTCCAATGAGCAGTTCTTC.

This chain links TRBV6-6 with TRBJ1-1; the D is unclear. The germline CDR1 and CDR2 sequences are MNHNY and SVGAGI (reference sequence). V lost 2 bases, J lost 5 bases, and 6 bases lay in between. This CDR3 comprises 12 residues. CDR3 region: CASSYRDTEAFF. The CDR3 DNA reads TGTGCCAGCAGTTACCGGGATACTGAAGCTTTCTTT.

This chain joins TRBV7-9 and TRBJ1-2; D is ambiguous. From germline, CDR1 is SEHNR and CDR2 FQNEAQ (reference sequence). The CDR3 covers 15 residues. Trimming removed 1 base at V and 0 bases at J, with 9 bases between. The CDR3 loop reads CASSLGGLANYGYTF. DNA for the CDR3: TGTGCCAGCAGCTTAGGCGGACTAGCTAACTATGGCTACACCTTC.

This clone occurred a few times. The chain carries TRBV14 and TRBJ1-1, with TRBD1 matching over 8 bases. Germline values: CDR1 SGHDN, CDR2 FVKESK. The CDR3 has 14 residues. Unmatched junction bases numbered 3, after V lost 2 bases and J lost 4 bases. Written as DNA, the CDR3 is TGTGCCAGCAGCCAATACAGGGGGGGCACTGAAGCTTTCTTT. Translation: CASSQYRGGTEAFF.

CDR3 loop: CASSSVPGQGAYEQYF. Written as DNA, the CDR3 is TGTGCCAGCAGTAGCGTACCGGGACAGGGTGCCTACGAGCAGTACTTC. This chain links TRBV28 with TRBJ2-7; 9 positions match TRBD1. With 5 bases clipped from V and 2 bases from J, the junction kept 10 bases outside the gene matches. Germline CDR1 is MDHEN and CDR2 is SYDVKM. The CDR3 is made up of 16 amino acids. Together with reference TRBV28 and TRBJ2-7, the CDR3 gives the full variable domain: DVKVTQSSRYLVKRTGEKVFLECVQDMDHENMFWYRQDPGLGLRLIYFSYDVKMKEKGDIPEGYSVSREKKERFSLILESASTNQTSMYLCASSSVPGQGAYEQYFGPGTRLTVT.

This clone was counted between two and nine times. Within the sample, other DNA sequences also encode this same CDR3. The rearrangement links TRBV27 to TRBJ2-7, with D hard to call. V gave up 6 bases and J gave up 2 bases, with 11 bases separating them. The CDR3 spans 13 residues. CDR1 is MNHEY and CDR2 is SMNVEV in the germline V gene (reference sequence). The CDR3 here is CASRLTRAYEQYF. The DNA for the CDR3 is TGTGCCAGCAGGTTGACACGAGCCTACGAGCAGTACTTC.

The J gene is TRBJ1-4, the V gene TRBV19; 8 nucleotides align to TRBD1. The germline CDR1 and CDR2 sequences are LNHDA and SQIVND (reference sequence). CDR3 length: 15 amino acids. With 5 bases clipped from V and 2 bases from J, the junction kept 4 bases outside the gene matches. CDR3 in DNA: TGTGCCAGTAGTTTCCGGGACAGGACTAATGAAAAACTGTTTTTT. It specifies CASSFRDRTNEKLFF.

In the case of this clone: At one of its ends the junction is not consistent with the germline gene, which may arise from a read error. V is TRBV7-9 and J is TRBJ2-5; 8 bases are shared with TRBD1. Germline V gives CDR1 SEHNR, CDR2 FQNEAQ (reference sequence). CDR3 size: 15 residues. DNA for the CDR3: TGTTCCAGCAGCAGATGGACAGGGAGGCAAGAGACCCAGTACTTC. Amino acids: CSSSRWTGRQETQYF.